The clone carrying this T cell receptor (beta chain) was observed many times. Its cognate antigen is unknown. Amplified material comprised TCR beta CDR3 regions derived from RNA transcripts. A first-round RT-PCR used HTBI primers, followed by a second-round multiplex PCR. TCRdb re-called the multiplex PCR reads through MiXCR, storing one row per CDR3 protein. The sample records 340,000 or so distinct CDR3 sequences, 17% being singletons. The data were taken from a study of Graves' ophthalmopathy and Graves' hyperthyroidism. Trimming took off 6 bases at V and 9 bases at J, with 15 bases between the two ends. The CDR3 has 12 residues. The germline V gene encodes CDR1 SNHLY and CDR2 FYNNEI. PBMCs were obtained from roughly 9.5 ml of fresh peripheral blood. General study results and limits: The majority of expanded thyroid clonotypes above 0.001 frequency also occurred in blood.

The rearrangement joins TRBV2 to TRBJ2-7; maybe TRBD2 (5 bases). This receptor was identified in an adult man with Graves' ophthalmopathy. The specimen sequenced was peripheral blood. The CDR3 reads CASRTEAVRQYF. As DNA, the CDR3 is TGTGCCAGCAGGACGGAGGCCGTTCGGCAGTACTTC.